This T cell receptor (beta chain) was identified in a study of cytotoxic CD8 clonotypes in ibrutinib-treated CLL (dated by TCRdb to 2020 to 2023). As for the study more broadly: In this cohort, approximately 15 patients were treatment-naive and ten to eleven were relapsed/refractory, while 17 to 18 had unmutated IGHV. On average, each sample had about 250,000 productive templates and about 89,000 productive rearrangements. Cryopreserved peripheral blood mononuclear cells were obtained prior to treatment, at the time of response, and at either disease progression or sustained remission. Longitudinal samples were available for about 30% of the roughly 86 trial participants. Response samples were taken after a median of approximately 13 months on treatment, ranging from about 6 to 40 months. Responses were partial in around 24 patients and complete in 2; after median about 63 months follow-up, some 14 stayed in remission and approximately 12 progressed. All remission and progressive disease samples were collected while patients were still receiving ibrutinib.

A MiSeq instrument was used for deep resolution sequencing, which targeted depths ranging from 1 in 1 million up to 1 in 200,000 T cells, with coverage averaging 10x for each clonotype. TCR beta libraries were generated with the immunoSEQ hsTCRB Kit. Per the original workflow: The data were analyzed with ImmunoSEQ Analyzer and ImmunoSEQ Data Assistant, and V, D and J gene assignments followed IMGT definitions. Clonality, which ranges from 0 to 1, was calculated as one minus the normalized Shannon entropy of productive rearrangement frequencies. Only overrepresented clonotypes making up at least 0.05% of each patient's repertoire were included in the public clonotype analysis. Thirteen age-matched healthy donor repertoires from immuneACCESS were used as controls for clonality. TCRdb provides this immuneACCESS table in a form limited to in-frame rearrangements. Some clones are lacking; in checked studies, under half of them reflect an unresolved V gene, and why the rest are absent is not known. D and trimming were read from the DNA, whereas the V and J calls and clone size are those reported in that table. Counted in this sample were 150,000 or so clones; roughly three quarters of them appeared once. The ten largest clonotypes hold around 13% of the sample.

Points the paper makes about the study in general: Sampling times were not matched between patients in sustained remission and patients whose disease was progressing, and lymph node repertoires were not examined. Public clonotypes were rare and either shrank or stayed stable during treatment, and the rise in clonality at ibrutinib response reflected expansion of private clonotypes. Baseline clonality was found to be higher than that of age-matched healthy donors and was strongly correlated with circulating CD8+ T-cell counts. Clonality increased at ibrutinib response, stayed stable in sustained remission, and fell back toward baseline at progression.

Points on this clone: The target of this receptor is not known. Base qualities are not at hand, and no much larger clone is one base apart.

Trimming removed 6 bases from V and 6 bases from J, leaving 18 bases between the germline ends. From the cysteine through the phenylalanine, the CDR3 covers 14 amino acids. This entry keeps only the CDR3 DNA: 42 bases, framed from base 1. CDR1 MDHEN and CDR2 SYDVKM were looked up in the germline V gene. This specimen's time point label, interpreted: about a year on ibrutinib. For TCR beta library preparation, 1.5 to 2.5 micrograms of genomic DNA was extracted from cryopreserved PBMCs. High-throughput TCR beta sequencing was performed on longitudinal blood samples from CLL patients receiving ibrutinib monotherapy. Patients were enrolled in a phase 2 open-label single-center ibrutinib monotherapy trial.

Sequencing was performed on PBMCs, taken after 12 months of ibrutinib treatment. The source of this sequence is a human donor with chronic lymphocytic leukemia. Rearrangement joined TRBV28 to TRBJ2-7; the D gene is perhaps TRBD1, from 5 matching bases. The sequence in DNA is TGTGCCAGCAGCCAACAGGTCGGAATCCGCGAGCAGTACTTC. The encoded protein is CASSQQVGIREQYF.